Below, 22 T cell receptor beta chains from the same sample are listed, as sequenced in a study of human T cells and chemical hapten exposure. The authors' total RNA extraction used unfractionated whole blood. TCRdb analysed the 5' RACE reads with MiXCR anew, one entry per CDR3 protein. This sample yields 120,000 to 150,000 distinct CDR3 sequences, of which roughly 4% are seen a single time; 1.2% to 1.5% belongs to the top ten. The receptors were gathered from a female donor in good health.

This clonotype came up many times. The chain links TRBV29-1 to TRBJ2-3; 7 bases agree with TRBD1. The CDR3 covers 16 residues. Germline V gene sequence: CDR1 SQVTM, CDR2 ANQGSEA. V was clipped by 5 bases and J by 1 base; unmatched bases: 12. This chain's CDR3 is CSVPLDRAEGTDTQYF. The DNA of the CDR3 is TGCAGCGTTCCCCTAGACAGGGCGGAAGGCACAGATACGCAGTATTTT.

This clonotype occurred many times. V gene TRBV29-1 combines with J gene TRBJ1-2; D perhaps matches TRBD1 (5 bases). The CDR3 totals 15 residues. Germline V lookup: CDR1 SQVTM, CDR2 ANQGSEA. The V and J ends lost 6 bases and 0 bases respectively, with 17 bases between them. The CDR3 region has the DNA TGCAGCGTCGCCAGGGAGCCACAAGCTAACTATGGCTACACCTTC. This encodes CSVAREPQANYGYTF.

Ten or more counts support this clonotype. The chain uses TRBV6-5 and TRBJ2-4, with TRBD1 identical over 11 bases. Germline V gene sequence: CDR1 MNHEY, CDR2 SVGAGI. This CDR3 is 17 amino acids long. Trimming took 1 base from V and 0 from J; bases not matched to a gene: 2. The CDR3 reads CASSYYGQGAAKNIQYF. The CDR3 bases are TGTGCCAGCAGTTACTACGGACAGGGGGCAGCCAAAAACATTCAGTACTTC.

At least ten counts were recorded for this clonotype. Here the CDR3 reads CSVEDHGNRGAFF. The CDR3 bases are TGCAGCGTTGAAGATCACGGCAACAGGGGAGCTTTCTTT. This sequence joins TRBV29-1 and TRBJ1-1; TRBD1 matches 7 bases. Per germline, CDR1 SQVTM and CDR2 ANQGSEA. The CDR3 spans 13 residues. Losses at the gene ends were 0 bases for V and 10 bases for J; bases not matched to a gene: 8.

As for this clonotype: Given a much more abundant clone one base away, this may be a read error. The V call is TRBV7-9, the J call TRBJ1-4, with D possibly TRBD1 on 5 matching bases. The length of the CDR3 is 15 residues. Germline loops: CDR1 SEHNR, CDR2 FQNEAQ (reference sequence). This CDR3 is CANSLLVGLNENLFF. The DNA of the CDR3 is TGTGCCAACAGCTTACTCGTGGGGCTAAATGAAAATCTGTTTTTT.

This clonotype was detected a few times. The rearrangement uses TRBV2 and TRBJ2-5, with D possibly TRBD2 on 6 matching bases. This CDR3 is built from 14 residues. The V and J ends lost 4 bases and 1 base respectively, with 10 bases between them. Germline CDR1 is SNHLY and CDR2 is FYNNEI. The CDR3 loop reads CASSAGTFQETQYF. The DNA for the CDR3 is TGTGCCAGCAGTGCGGGGACTTTCCAAGAGACCCAGTACTTC.

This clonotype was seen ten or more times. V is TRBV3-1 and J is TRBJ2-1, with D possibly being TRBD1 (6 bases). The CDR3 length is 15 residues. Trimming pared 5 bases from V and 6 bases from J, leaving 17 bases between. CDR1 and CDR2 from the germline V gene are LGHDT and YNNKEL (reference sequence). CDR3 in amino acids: CASSSSFRDTNEQFF. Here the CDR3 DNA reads TGTGCCAGCAGCTCGAGCTTCCGGGACACCAATGAGCAGTTCTTC.

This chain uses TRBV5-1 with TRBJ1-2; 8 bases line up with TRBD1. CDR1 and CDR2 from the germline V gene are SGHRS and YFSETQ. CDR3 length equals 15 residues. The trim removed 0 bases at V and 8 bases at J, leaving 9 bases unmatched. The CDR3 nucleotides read TGCGCCAGCAGCTTGGATGGTTCCCGACAGGGGGGCTACACCTTC. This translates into CASSLDGSRQGGYTF.

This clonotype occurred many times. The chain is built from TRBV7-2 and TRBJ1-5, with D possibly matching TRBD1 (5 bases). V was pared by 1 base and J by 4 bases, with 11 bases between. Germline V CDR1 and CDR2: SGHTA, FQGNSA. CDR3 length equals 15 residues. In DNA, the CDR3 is TGTGCCAGCAGCTTAGTTTTCGGGGCAAATCAGCCCCAGCATTTT. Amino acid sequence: CASSLVFGANQPQHF.

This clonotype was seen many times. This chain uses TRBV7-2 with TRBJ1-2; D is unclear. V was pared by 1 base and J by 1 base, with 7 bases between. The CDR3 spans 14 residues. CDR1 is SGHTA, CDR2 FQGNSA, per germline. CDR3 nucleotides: TGTGCCAGCAGCTTAGACAGTATTAACTATGGCTACACCTTC. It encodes CASSLDSINYGYTF.

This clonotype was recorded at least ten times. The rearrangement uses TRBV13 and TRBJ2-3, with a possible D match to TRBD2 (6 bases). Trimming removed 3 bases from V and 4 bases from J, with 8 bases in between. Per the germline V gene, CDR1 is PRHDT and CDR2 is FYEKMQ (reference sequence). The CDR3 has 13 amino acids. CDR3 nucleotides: TGTGCCAGCAGCTTCCCGGGGGCAGATACGCAGTATTTT. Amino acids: CASSFPGADTQYF. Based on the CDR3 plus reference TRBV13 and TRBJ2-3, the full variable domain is AAGVIQSPRHLIKEKRETATLKCYPIPRHDTVYWYQQGPGQDPQFLISFYEKMQSDKGSIPDRFSAQQFSDYHSELNMSSLELGDSALYFCASSFPGADTQYFGPGTRLTVL.

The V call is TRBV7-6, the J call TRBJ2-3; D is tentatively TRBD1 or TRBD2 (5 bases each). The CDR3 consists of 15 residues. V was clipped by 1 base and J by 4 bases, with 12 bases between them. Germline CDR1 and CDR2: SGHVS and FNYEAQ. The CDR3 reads CASSLVGAGADTQYF. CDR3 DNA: TGTGCCAGCAGCTTAGTAGGGGCGGGTGCAGATACGCAGTATTTT.

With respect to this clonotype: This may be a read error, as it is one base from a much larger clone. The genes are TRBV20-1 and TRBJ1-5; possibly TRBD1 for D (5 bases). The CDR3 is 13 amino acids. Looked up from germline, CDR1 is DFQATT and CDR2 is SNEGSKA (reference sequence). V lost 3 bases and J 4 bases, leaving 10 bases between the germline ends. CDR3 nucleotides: TGCAGTGCTAGCTCAGGGATAAATCAGCCCCAGCATTTT. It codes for CSASSGINQPQHF.

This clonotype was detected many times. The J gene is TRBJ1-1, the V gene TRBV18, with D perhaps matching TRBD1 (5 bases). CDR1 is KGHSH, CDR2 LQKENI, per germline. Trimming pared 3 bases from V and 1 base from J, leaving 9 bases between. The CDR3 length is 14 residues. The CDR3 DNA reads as TGTGCCAGCTCACCCCAACAGGAGAACACTGAAGCTTTCTTT. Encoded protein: CASSPQQENTEAFF.

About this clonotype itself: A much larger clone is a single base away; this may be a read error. This CDR3 reads CASKQGRSPLRF. As DNA, the CDR3 is TGTGCCAGCAAGCAGGGGCGGTCACCCCTCCGCTTT. The V gene is TRBV6-5, the J gene TRBJ1-6, with a weak D call TRBD1 (6 bases). The CDR3 contains 12 residues. Germline V gene data show CDR1 as MNHEY and CDR2 as SVGAGI.

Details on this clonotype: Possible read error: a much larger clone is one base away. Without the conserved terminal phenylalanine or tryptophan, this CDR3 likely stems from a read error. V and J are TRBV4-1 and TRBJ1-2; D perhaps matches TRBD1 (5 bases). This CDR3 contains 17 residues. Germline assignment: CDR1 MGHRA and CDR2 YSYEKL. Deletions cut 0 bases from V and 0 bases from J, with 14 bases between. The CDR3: CASSQEGRPVPNYGYTL. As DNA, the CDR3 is TGCGCCAGCAGCCAAGAGGGGCGACCCGTTCCTAACTATGGCTACACCCTC.

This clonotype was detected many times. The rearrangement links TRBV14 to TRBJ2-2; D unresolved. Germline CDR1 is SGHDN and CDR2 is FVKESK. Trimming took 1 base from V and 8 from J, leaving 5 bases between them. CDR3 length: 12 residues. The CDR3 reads CASSQVWGELFF. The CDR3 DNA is TGTGCCAGCAGCCAAGTCTGGGGGGAGCTGTTTTTT.

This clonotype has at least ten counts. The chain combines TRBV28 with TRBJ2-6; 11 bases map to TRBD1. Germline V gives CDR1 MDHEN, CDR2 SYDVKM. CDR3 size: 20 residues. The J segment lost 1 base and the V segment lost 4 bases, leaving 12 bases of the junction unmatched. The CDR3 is CASSSLLSGQGVSGANVLTF. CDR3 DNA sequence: TGTGCCAGCAGTTCACTTTTATCGGGACAGGGGGTGTCTGGGGCCAACGTCCTGACTTTC.

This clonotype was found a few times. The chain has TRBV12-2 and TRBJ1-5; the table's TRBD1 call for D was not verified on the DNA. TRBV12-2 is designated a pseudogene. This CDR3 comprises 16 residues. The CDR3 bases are TGTGCAAGTCGCTTAGGGGGGCCGGGGGACAATCAGCCCCAGCATTTT. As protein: CASRLGGPGDNQPQHF.

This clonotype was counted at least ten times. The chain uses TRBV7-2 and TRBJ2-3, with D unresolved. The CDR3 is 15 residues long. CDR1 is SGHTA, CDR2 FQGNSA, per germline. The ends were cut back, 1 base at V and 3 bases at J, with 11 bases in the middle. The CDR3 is CASSLEALRTDTQYF. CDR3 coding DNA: TGTGCCAGCAGCTTAGAAGCTCTGCGAACAGATACGCAGTATTTT. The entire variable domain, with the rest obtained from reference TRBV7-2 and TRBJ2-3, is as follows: GAGVSQSPSNKVTEKGKDVELRCDPISGHTALYWYRQSLGQGLEFLIYFQGNSAPDKSGLPSDRFSAERTGGSVSTLTIQRTQQEDSAVYLCASSLEALRTDTQYFGPGTRLTVL.

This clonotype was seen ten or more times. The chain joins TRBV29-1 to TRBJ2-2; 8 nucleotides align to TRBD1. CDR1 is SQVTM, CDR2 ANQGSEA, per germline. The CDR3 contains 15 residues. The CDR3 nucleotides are TGCAGTCTGGACAGGGTGTCGGAGGACACCGGGGAGCTGTTTTTT. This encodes CSLDRVSEDTGELFF.

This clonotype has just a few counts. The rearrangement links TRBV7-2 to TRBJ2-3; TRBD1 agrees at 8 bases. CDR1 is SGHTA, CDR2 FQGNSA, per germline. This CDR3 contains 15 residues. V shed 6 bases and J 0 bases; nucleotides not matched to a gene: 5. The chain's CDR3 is CASSRDRTSTDTQYF. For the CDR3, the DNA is TGTGCCAGCAGTCGGGACAGGACTAGCACAGATACGCAGTATTTT.